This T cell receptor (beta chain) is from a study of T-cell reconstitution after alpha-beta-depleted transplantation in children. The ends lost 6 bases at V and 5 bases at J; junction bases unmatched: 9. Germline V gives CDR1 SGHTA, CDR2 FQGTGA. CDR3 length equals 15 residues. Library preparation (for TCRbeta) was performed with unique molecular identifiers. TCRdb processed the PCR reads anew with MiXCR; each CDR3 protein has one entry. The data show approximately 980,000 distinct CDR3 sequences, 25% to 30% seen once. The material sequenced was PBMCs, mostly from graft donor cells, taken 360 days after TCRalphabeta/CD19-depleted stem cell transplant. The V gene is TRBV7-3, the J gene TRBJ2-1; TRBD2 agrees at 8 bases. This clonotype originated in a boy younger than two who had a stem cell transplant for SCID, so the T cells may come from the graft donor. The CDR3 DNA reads TGTGCCAGCAGTCTTCGGAGCGGGGGTAACAATGAGCAGTTCTTC. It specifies CASSLRSGGNNEQFF.